This TCR beta chain was captured in a study of CD8+CD57+ T cells in acquired aplastic anemia. Genomic DNA templated the TCR beta VDJ and CDR3 profiling. TCRdb processed the reads anew with MiXCR; each CDR3 protein has one entry. The sample records 170,000 or so distinct CDR3 sequences, around half being singletons. In regard to this clonotype: Its specificity is unknown.

Points from the study as a whole: Patients and controls shared 25 to 30 CD8+ CDR3 sequences, which appeared highly expressed in patients and within their immunodominant clones.

CD8+CD57+ cell expansion, shown by flow cytometry, had occurred in the patients selected for sequencing. Germline V lookup: CDR1 LGHDT, CDR2 YNNKEL (reference sequence). There are 13 residues in the CDR3. Trimming cost V 0 bases and J 9 bases, with 9 bases left between them. J is TRBJ2-1 and V is TRBV3-1; D is undetermined. The sequenced material came from sorted CD4+, CD8+, or CD8+CD57+ T cells (not recorded which) from PBMCs. This sequence originates from a human donor with aplastic anemia. In DNA, the CDR3 is TGTGCCAGCAGCCAAGAGGTAGCCCGTGAGCAGTTCTTC. Translating gives CASSQEVAREQFF.